This note documents a single T cell receptor beta chain sequence. Germline CDR1 reads WSHSY; CDR2 reads SAAADI. The CDR3 is 15 amino acids. The ends lost 5 bases at V and 6 bases at J; junction bases unmatched: 5. This sample is drawn from a study of blood T cell repertoires in COVID-19. On the study more broadly: Acute and convalescent COVID-19 samples came from the United States, Italy and Spain. Sources were T cells, B-cell-depleted T cells, or PBMCs; the material itself was cDNA or gDNA.

Per the original methods: The assay estimated nucleated cells by amplifying reference gene primers. Generated by immunoSEQ multiplex PCR, the TCRdb table keeps only in-frame clones and is missing some. That table gives V, J and clone size, and the DNA gave D and trimming. In the table there are 120,000 or so clones, about 90% of which are singletons. The chain joins TRBV10-2 to TRBJ2-2; TRBD2 aligns across 11 bases. The source is a human donor in a cohort sampled during active COVID-19. Material: peripheral blood. Here the CDR3 reads CASSRLAGSPGELFF. CDR3 coding DNA: TGCGCCAGCAGTCGACTAGCGGGGAGCCCCGGGGAGCTGTTTTTT.